What follows are 20 T cell receptor beta chains derived from one specimen sequenced in a study of CD8+ T cells in alopecia areata. Treatment described: oral pan-JAK inhibitor, 5-10 mg twice daily. cDNA serving as the sequencing template came from extracted, reverse transcribed RNA. TCRdb's table, derived via immunoSEQ multiplex PCR, lists solely in-frame clones and lacks some. The sample shows some 220,000 clones, about 58% of them seen only once. This sample comprised CD4+ T cells sorted from blood, obtained at week 4, from a patient treated with tofacitinib. Every receptor here comes from a human donor with alopecia areata.

The rearrangement uses TRBV5-1 and TRBJ2-7, with a weak D call TRBD1 (6 bases). This CDR3 is 14 amino acids long. V lost 5 bases to trimming and J lost 0 bases, with 12 bases between them. Germline CDR1 is SGHRS and CDR2 is YFSETQ. CDR3 coding DNA: TGCGCCAGCAGAATCGACAGGATCTCCTACGAGCAGTACTTC. It encodes CASRIDRISYEQYF.

This clone appeared a single time. The V call is TRBV30, the J call TRBJ2-5, with TRBD2 matching 15 bases. CDR3 size: 15 residues. V was pared by 4 bases and J by 13 bases, with 13 bases of the junction left unmatched. Germline loops: CDR1 GTSNPN, CDR2 SVGIG (reference sequence). Here the CDR3 reads CAWTQGLAGGTYWYF. CDR3 coding DNA: TGTGCCTGGACCCAGGGACTAGCGGGGGGCACCTACTGGTACTTC. The full variable domain, its missing parts supplied by reference TRBV30 and TRBJ2-5, is SQTIHQWPATLVQPVGSPLSLECTVEGTSNPNLYWYRQAAGRGLQLLFYSVGIGQISSEVPQNLSASRPQDRQFILSSKKLLLSDSGFYLCAWTQGLAGGTYWYFGPGTRLLVL.

V usage is TRBV5-6 and J usage is TRBJ2-7, with D maybe TRBD2 (6 bases). The CDR3 consists of 17 residues. Trimming took 4 bases from V and 3 from J, leaving 23 bases between them. CDR1 and CDR2 (germline): SGHDT, YYEEEE. CDR3 DNA sequence: TGTGCCAGCAGCCTATATCTAACCGGGACTGTAAACTACGAGCAGTACTTC. The encoded protein is CASSLYLTGTVNYEQYF.

The genes are TRBV30 and TRBJ2-1, with D unclear. The CDR3 loop spans 13 amino acids. The germline V gene has CDR1 GTSNPN and CDR2 SVGIG (reference sequence). V was shortened by 4 bases and J by 10 bases, with 17 bases between the two germline ends. As DNA, the CDR3 is TGTGCCTGGAACGGCCCAGCAGTGGGGGAGCAGTTCTTC. It codes for CAWNGPAVGEQFF.

The chain links TRBV29-1 to TRBJ1-1; D call uncertain. The CDR3 consists of 14 residues. V was trimmed by 3 bases and J by 4 bases, leaving 15 bases between them. Germline V CDR1 and CDR2: SQVTM, ANQGSEA. The CDR3 reads CSVDGGVMGTEAFF. The CDR3 DNA reads as TGCAGCGTTGATGGTGGGGTAATGGGCACTGAAGCTTTCTTT.

The chain uses TRBV29-1 and TRBJ2-7; D might be TRBD1 (6 bases). Per the germline V gene, CDR1 is SQVTM and CDR2 is ANQGSEA. This CDR3 region has 13 residues. The V end was cut by 1 base, the J end by 9 bases, with 16 bases between. The CDR3 DNA is TGCAGCGTTGAAGTGACAGGACCTACGAGGCAGTACTTC. Amino acid sequence: CSVEVTGPTRQYF.

The V and J genes are TRBV9 and TRBJ1-6; D may be TRBD1 (5 bases). This CDR3 comprises 14 residues. The germline gives CDR1 SGDLS, CDR2 YYNGEE. Trimming removed 2 bases at V and 10 bases at J, with 13 bases between. The CDR3 DNA reads as TGTGCCAGCAGCGTTGAGGGGCCAAGCTCACCCCTCCACTTT. Translated: CASSVEGPSSPLHF.

The rearrangement joins TRBV6-5 to TRBJ1-6; D remains ambiguous. The V gene's germline CDR1 is MNHEY and CDR2 SVGAGI. The V end lost 0 bases, the J end lost 7 bases, and 10 bases lay between the germline ends. The CDR3 loop spans 15 amino acids. CDR3 DNA sequence: TGTGCCAGCAGTTACTCGAGAACGGGAAATTCACCCCTCCACTTT. It encodes CASSYSRTGNSPLHF.

This sequence joins TRBV6-4 and TRBJ2-5; possibly TRBD1 for D (6 bases). V was cut by 10 bases and J by 1 base, with 22 bases left in between. The germline V gene has CDR1 MRHNA and CDR2 SNTAGT. The CDR3 length is 16 residues. The CDR3 DNA sequence: TGTGCCACCATGGGAAGTGGGGGCCCTGTCCAAGAGACCCAGTACTTC. Translated: CATMGSGGPVQETQYF.

This clone was counted only a few times. The V call is TRBV30, the J call TRBJ2-1; 12 positions match TRBD2. The junction had 4 bases not matched to a gene; V was cut back by 0 bases and J by 10 bases. CDR1 and CDR2 from the germline V gene are GTSNPN and SVGIG (reference sequence). There are 14 residues in the CDR3. The CDR3 sequence is CAWSVGLAGGEQFF. The CDR3 DNA follows: TGTGCCTGGAGTGTAGGGCTAGCGGGAGGGGAGCAGTTCTTC.

This clone was seen many times. An end of the junction does not agree with germline; a read error may underlie this. The rearrangement uses TRBV14 and TRBJ2-1; tentative D call: TRBD2 (5 bases). Germline V lookup: CDR1 SGHDN, CDR2 FVKESK. The CDR3 spans 13 residues. In DNA form, the CDR3 reads TGTGCCAGCAGCCAAGGTGAGAGGGCCCTCATGCTCTTC. This sequence encodes CASSQGERALMLF.

This clone was counted at least ten times. The rearrangement links TRBV2 to TRBJ1-5; perhaps TRBD1 as D (5 bases). The CDR3 consists of 14 residues. The germline V gene encodes CDR1 SNHLY and CDR2 FYNNEI. V lost 4 bases, J lost 7 bases, and 14 bases lay in between. Written as DNA, the CDR3 is TGTGCCAGCAGTGCGGGAATCGGACAACAGCCCCAGCATTTT. Its protein is CASSAGIGQQPQHF.

The chain combines TRBV4-3 with TRBJ2-1, with 7 bases fitting TRBD2. With V trimmed by 0 bases and J by 10 bases, 9 bases remained unmatched. Germline-derived CDR1 and CDR2 are LGHNA and YSLEER. The CDR3 totals 15 residues. CDR3 amino acids: CASSQDHSGVGEQFF. The CDR3 region has the DNA TGCGCCAGCAGCCAAGATCACAGCGGGGTAGGGGAGCAGTTCTTC.

The chain employs TRBV30 and TRBJ2-3; the D is unclear. The CDR3 consists of 12 residues. The germline CDR1 and CDR2 sequences are GTSNPN and SVGIG (reference sequence). V lost 3 bases and J 4 bases, leaving 8 bases between the germline ends. The CDR3 region has the DNA TGTGCCTGGAGCCTCCAGGCAGATACGCAGTATTTT. Amino acid sequence: CAWSLQADTQYF.

The chain recombines TRBV29-1 with TRBJ1-1; D is ambiguous. The CDR3 consists of 14 residues. V was trimmed by 2 bases and J by 11 bases, leaving 21 bases between them. Germline V gives CDR1 SQVTM, CDR2 ANQGSEA. The CDR3 loop reads CSVENPVPNWRAFF. Written as DNA, the CDR3 is TGCAGCGTTGAAAATCCGGTACCTAACTGGCGTGCTTTCTTT.

The chain has TRBV9 and TRBJ1-2; TRBD1 agrees at 7 bases. The trim removed 4 bases at V and 2 bases at J, leaving 8 bases unmatched. This CDR3 region has 15 residues. CDR1 and CDR2 from the germline V gene are SGDLS and YYNGEE. This chain's CDR3 is CASSTPGTENYGYTF. The DNA for the CDR3 is TGTGCCAGCAGCACACCCGGGACAGAGAACTATGGCTACACCTTC.

The chain recombines TRBV4-3 with TRBJ2-5; the D is unclear. Trimming removed 1 base at V and 4 bases at J, with 13 bases between. The length of the CDR3 is 15 residues. Germline V lookup: CDR1 LGHNA, CDR2 YSLEER. This chain's CDR3 is CASSQGSTSSETQYF. In nucleotides, the CDR3 is TGCGCCAGCAGCCAAGGAAGTACCAGTTCAGAGACCCAGTACTTC.

This clone turned up a few times. This rearrangement joins TRBV29-1 to TRBJ1-1; TRBD1 matches at 8 bases. Per the germline V gene, CDR1 is SQVTM and CDR2 is ANQGSEA. This CDR3 contains 12 residues. J lost 5 bases, V lost 7 bases, and 6 bases had no gene match. CDR3 nucleotide sequence: TGCAGCGCAGGGGGCCAGCGGACTGAAGCTTTCTTT. Its translation is CSAGGQRTEAFF.

V usage is TRBV2 and J usage is TRBJ1-1; maybe TRBD1 (5 bases). Trimming pared 2 bases from V and 5 bases from J, leaving 15 bases between. This CDR3 contains 15 residues. Germline lookup yields CDR1 SNHLY and CDR2 FYNNEI. CDR3 protein: CASSESSRQGTEAFF. Written as DNA, the CDR3 is TGTGCCAGCAGTGAATCCTCACGGCAGGGAACTGAAGCTTTCTTT.

V gene TRBV7-2 combines with J gene TRBJ1-6, with TRBD1 as a possible D gene (5 bases). V lost 5 bases and J lost 9, with 11 bases in between. Germline lookup yields CDR1 SGHTA and CDR2 FQGNSA. The CDR3 runs to 13 residues. CDR3 sequence: CASSRSGASPLHF. In nucleotides, the CDR3 is TGTGCCAGCAGCCGATCCGGGGCTTCACCCCTCCACTTT.